A single sample gave rise to the 27 T cell receptor beta chains below, sequenced in a study of technical replicates of blood from a few donors. Here immunoSEQ multiplex PCR was the method, and the copy in TCRdb shows in-frame clones only, minus some. The sample includes around 54,000 clones, around 96% seen only once; the top ten take 0.3% to 0.4%. What was sequenced was T cells isolated from PBMCs. All receptors come from a human donor in good health.

V usage is TRBV5-1 and J usage is TRBJ2-2; D uncertain. The V end was cut by 0 bases, the J end by 6 bases, with 6 bases between. CDR1 and CDR2 from the germline V gene are SGHRS and YFSETQ. The CDR3 covers 13 residues. The CDR3, as DNA: TGCGCCAGCAGCTTGGCAATAGCCGGGGAGCTGTTTTTT. This sequence encodes CASSLAIAGELFF.

The rearrangement joins TRBV27 to TRBJ1-1; possible D gene TRBD1, 5 bases. The germline V and J ends were trimmed by 10 bases and 5 bases, with 17 bases remaining between them. There are 13 residues in the CDR3. CDR1 is MNHEY, CDR2 SMNVEV, per germline (reference sequence). CDR3 residues: CATSIQGGTEAFF. The CDR3, as DNA: TGTGCCACTTCAATCCAGGGAGGGACTGAAGCTTTCTTT.

The V gene is TRBV5-4, the J gene TRBJ2-2, with D hard to call. The CDR3 spans 14 residues. Per the germline V gene, CDR1 is SGHNT and CDR2 is YYREEE (reference sequence). V shed 0 bases and J shed 1 base, with 4 bases lying between them. The CDR3 reads CASSLDMNTGELFF. CDR3 bases: TGTGCCAGCAGCTTGGACATGAACACCGGGGAGCTGTTTTTT.

V gene TRBV6-5 combines with J gene TRBJ2-2; the D gene is possibly TRBD2 (6 bases). Trimming removed 7 bases at V and 6 bases at J, with 6 bases between. The length of the CDR3 is 11 residues. Germline lookup yields CDR1 MNHEY and CDR2 SVGAGI. For the CDR3, the DNA is TGTGCCAGCACGGGGGCCGGGGAGCTGTTTTTT. It translates to CASTGAGELFF.

The gene calls are TRBV6-1 and TRBJ2-5, with 10 positions matching TRBD2. Looked up from germline, CDR1 is MNHNS and CDR2 is SASEGT. Unmatched junction bases numbered 2, after V lost 0 bases and J lost 4 bases. This CDR3 is built from 15 residues. The CDR3 protein is CASSEAAGGPETQYF. The CDR3 coding sequence is TGTGCCAGCAGTGAAGCAGCGGGAGGGCCAGAGACCCAGTACTTC.

V is TRBV19 and J is TRBJ1-1, with D uncertain. The CDR3 runs 14 residues. In germline, CDR1 is LNHDA, CDR2 SQIVND (reference sequence). Trimming pared 1 base from V and 1 base from J, leaving 7 bases between. CDR3 sequence (DNA): TGTGCCAGTAGTATAGGGCTCACGAACACTGAAGCTTTCTTT. Its protein is CASSIGLTNTEAFF.

The rearrangement links TRBV5-6 to TRBJ1-5; D is ambiguous. CDR1 SGHDT and CDR2 YYEEEE come from the germline V gene. The CDR3 extends over 12 amino acids. The V gene lost 1 base and the J gene lost 6 bases, with 5 bases spanning the gap. The CDR3 here is CASSLYGQPQHF. The DNA for the CDR3 is TGTGCCAGCAGCTTGTACGGTCAGCCCCAGCATTTT.

The chain has TRBV9 and TRBJ2-7, with D unclear. From germline, CDR1 is SGDLS and CDR2 YYNGEE. There are 14 residues in the CDR3. The V end lost 0 bases, the J end lost 3 bases, and 10 bases lay between the germline ends. CDR3 in DNA: TGTGCCAGCAGCGTAGCTGGGCAGAACTACGAGCAGTACTTC. Its protein is CASSVAGQNYEQYF. Full variable domain (rest looked up from reference TRBV9 and TRBJ2-7): DSGVTQTPKHLITATGQRVTLRCSPRSGDLSVYWYQQSLDQGLQFLIQYYNGEERAKGNILERFSAQQFPDLHSELNLSSLELGDSALYFCASSVAGQNYEQYFGPGTRLTVT.

The chain recombines TRBV27 with TRBJ2-6; D is uncertain. V gave up 6 bases and J gave up 1 base, with 7 bases separating them. Germline CDR1 is MNHEY and CDR2 is SMNVEV (reference sequence). The CDR3 spans 14 residues. CDR3 protein: CASRPGSGANVLTF. The CDR3 nucleotides read TGTGCCAGCAGGCCCGGGTCTGGGGCCAACGTCCTGACTTTC.

The rearrangement uses TRBV30 and TRBJ2-4; TRBD1 might be the D (6 bases). The CDR3 spans 14 residues. Germline V lookup: CDR1 GTSNPN, CDR2 SVGIG (reference sequence). Trimming shortened V by 3 bases and J by 8 bases, and 17 bases separated the two germline ends. CDR3 protein: CAWREGTFGDIQYF. CDR3 nucleotides: TGTGCCTGGAGAGAAGGGACATTCGGAGACATTCAGTACTTC.

This clone occurred a few times. The chain links TRBV7-2 to TRBJ2-7; the match to TRBD2 covers 9 bases. The V segment lost 3 bases and the J segment 6 bases; nucleotides outside the gene matches: 6. Looked up from germline, CDR1 is SGHTA and CDR2 is FQGNSA. The CDR3 spans 14 residues. The CDR3 is CASSFSAGGREQYF. The CDR3, as DNA: TGTGCCAGCAGCTTCTCCGCGGGAGGGCGCGAGCAGTACTTC.

DNA for the CDR3: TGTGCCACCAGCAGAACTAGGGCAGGGGGCTATGGCTACACCTTC. Translation: CATSRTRAGGYGYTF. This chain connects TRBV15 to TRBJ1-2, with TRBD1 matching 7 bases. Per germline, CDR1 LNHNV and CDR2 YYDKDF (reference sequence). This CDR3 comprises 15 residues. V lost 2 bases, J lost 4 bases, and 7 bases stayed unmatched.

This clone came up a few times. The V gene is TRBV6-5, the J gene TRBJ1-2, with D possibly TRBD1 on 5 matching bases. The CDR3 spans 14 residues. V shed 9 bases and J shed 4 bases, with 18 bases lying between them. Per the germline V gene, CDR1 is MNHEY and CDR2 is SVGAGI. The CDR3 loop reads CASSIRQGPYGYTF. The CDR3 nucleotides are TGTGCCAGTTCTATTCGGCAGGGTCCCTATGGCTACACCTTC.

The rearrangement links TRBV27 to TRBJ1-2; the D gene is possibly TRBD1 (5 bases). Trimming cost V 3 bases and J 7 bases, with 18 bases left between them. The CDR3 covers 15 residues. From germline, CDR1 is MNHEY and CDR2 SMNVEV (reference sequence). CDR3 nucleotides: TGTGCCAGCAGTTTGACAGTCGCTGGCAGTGTTGGCTACACCTTC. Protein product: CASSLTVAGSVGYTF.

The CDR3 protein is CASSRTGVRDQPQHF. CDR3 DNA sequence: TGCGCCAGCAGCCGGACAGGGGTTAGGGATCAGCCCCAGCATTTT. The V gene is TRBV5-1, the J gene TRBJ1-5, with TRBD1 identical over 9 bases. Germline V gene data show CDR1 as SGHRS and CDR2 as YFSETQ. J gave up 5 bases and V 4 bases, and 7 bases lay outside the gene matches. The CDR3 totals 15 residues.

The chain links TRBV5-1 to TRBJ2-3, with 7 bases matching TRBD1. There are 13 residues in the CDR3. Germline trimming cut 2 bases from V and 4 bases from J; bases unmatched to any gene: 1. Germline CDR1 SGHRS, CDR2 YFSETQ. The CDR3 spells CASSLTGADTQYF. CDR3 nucleotide sequence: TGCGCCAGCAGCTTAACAGGGGCAGATACGCAGTATTTT.

V and J are TRBV6-5 and TRBJ2-7; TRBD2 might be the D (6 bases). The germline CDR1 and CDR2 sequences are MNHEY and SVGAGI. The V gene lost 3 bases and the J gene lost 0 bases, with 12 bases spanning the gap. The CDR3 consists of 15 residues. CDR3 coding DNA: TGTGCCAGCAGTTATTTTGACGGGAGCTCCTACGAGCAGTACTTC. Translation: CASSYFDGSSYEQYF.

The gene calls are TRBV6-5 and TRBJ2-7, with D maybe TRBD1 (5 bases). CDR3 length equals 14 residues. V lost 6 bases to trimming and J lost 4 bases, with 16 bases between them. Looked up from germline, CDR1 is MNHEY and CDR2 is SVGAGI. CDR3 protein: CASSPKDSVYEQYF. The CDR3 bases are TGTGCCAGCAGCCCTAAAGACAGCGTTTACGAGCAGTACTTC.

The rearrangement joins TRBV7-2 to TRBJ2-7, with D possibly being TRBD1 (7 bases). The germline CDR1 and CDR2 sequences are SGHTA and FQGNSA. The ends were cut back, 0 bases at V and 3 bases at J, with 18 bases in the middle. The CDR3 covers 17 residues. CDR3 bases: TGTGCCAGCAGCTTAGCCGAGGAGGGGGCGTTGGGCTACGAGCAGTACTTC. It translates to CASSLAEEGALGYEQYF.

V gene TRBV7-2 combines with J gene TRBJ1-2; 7 bases map to TRBD1. The germline V gene encodes CDR1 SGHTA and CDR2 FQGNSA. This CDR3 has 15 amino acids. V dropped 2 bases and J dropped 2; count of bases not matched to a gene: 5. The CDR3 sequence: CASSLLATGNYGYTF. Written as DNA, the CDR3 is TGTGCCAGCAGCTTACTGGCGACAGGGAACTATGGCTACACCTTC.

The CDR3 is CASGASDTQYF. In nucleotides, the CDR3 is TGTGCCTCTGGGGCGTCAGATACGCAGTATTTT. This chain uses TRBV30 with TRBJ2-3, with a weak D call TRBD1 (5 bases). The CDR3 totals 11 residues. V gave up 7 bases and J gave up 4 bases, with 9 bases separating them. The germline gives CDR1 GTSNPN, CDR2 SVGIG (reference sequence).

The chain has TRBV7-8 and TRBJ2-7; D is perhaps TRBD1 (5 bases). The CDR3 length is 14 residues. From germline, CDR1 is SGHVS and CDR2 FQNEAQ. V shed 7 bases and J shed 1 base, with 14 bases lying between them. The CDR3 sequence: CASTYRDRSYEQYF. The CDR3 DNA reads as TGTGCCAGCACCTACCGTGACAGATCCTACGAGCAGTACTTC. The variable domain in full, with the rest retrieved from reference TRBV7-8 and TRBJ2-7, is GAGVSQSPRYKVAKRGQDVALRCDPISGHVSLFWYQQALGQGPEFLTYFQNEAQLDKSGLPSDRFFAERPEGSVSTLKIQRTQQEDSAVYLCASTYRDRSYEQYFGPGTRLTVT.

The count of this clone is one. The chain combines TRBV28 with TRBJ1-4; maybe TRBD1 (5 bases). The CDR3 has 16 amino acids. Germline V gene lookup returns CDR1 MDHEN and CDR2 SYDVKM. Trimming cost V 7 bases and J 8 bases, with 23 bases left between them. CDR3 DNA: TGTGCCAGCATCCTAAGTGGGGACCCGGGGGGAGAAAAACTGTTTTTT. Amino acid sequence: CASILSGDPGGEKLFF.

This chain joins TRBV4-3 and TRBJ2-4, with TRBD2 matching 11 bases. Germline V gene sequence: CDR1 LGHNA, CDR2 YSLEER. This CDR3 contains 16 residues. J lost 7 bases, V lost 1 base, and 6 bases had no gene match. CDR3 sequence reads: CASSQVAGGLGNIQYF. The CDR3 DNA sequence: TGCGCCAGCAGCCAAGTAGCGGGAGGGCTAGGGAACATTCAGTACTTC.

This clone occurred once. This chain uses TRBV7-6 with TRBJ1-3, with D hard to call. This CDR3 has 14 amino acids. CDR1 is SGHVS and CDR2 is FNYEAQ in the germline V gene. V was pared by 5 bases and J by 0 bases, with 8 bases between. CDR3: CASSQGSSGNTIYF. As DNA, the CDR3 is TGTGCCAGCAGCCAAGGGAGCTCTGGAAACACCATATATTTT.

The J gene is TRBJ1-3, the V gene TRBV28; D might be TRBD1 (5 bases). The CDR3 is 17 residues long. Germline lookup yields CDR1 MDHEN and CDR2 SYDVKM. Trimming removed 2 bases from V and 0 bases from J, with 14 bases in between. DNA for the CDR3: TGTGCCAGCAGTTTAATAAGGGACTTATACTCTGGAAACACCATATATTTT. Translated, it gives CASSLIRDLYSGNTIYF.

The chain links TRBV5-1 to TRBJ1-1, with a possible D match to TRBD1 (5 bases). The V end lost 4 bases, the J end lost 2 bases, and 15 bases lay between the germline ends. The germline CDR1 and CDR2 sequences are SGHRS and YFSETQ. The CDR3 extends over 15 amino acids. The CDR3 bases are TGCGCCAGCAGCGTTGACAGAACCTATAACACTGAAGCTTTCTTT. Protein product: CASSVDRTYNTEAFF.